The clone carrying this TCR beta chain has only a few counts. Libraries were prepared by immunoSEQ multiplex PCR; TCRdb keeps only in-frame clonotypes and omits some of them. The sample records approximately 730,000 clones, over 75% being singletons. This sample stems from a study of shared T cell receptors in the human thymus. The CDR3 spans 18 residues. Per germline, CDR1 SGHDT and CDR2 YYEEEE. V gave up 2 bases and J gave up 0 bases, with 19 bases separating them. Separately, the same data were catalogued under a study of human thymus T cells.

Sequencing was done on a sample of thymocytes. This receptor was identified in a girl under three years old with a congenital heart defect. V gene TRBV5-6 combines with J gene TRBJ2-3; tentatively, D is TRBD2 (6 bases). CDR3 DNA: TGTGCCAGCAGCTTCTTCACACCAGCGGGCTCTAGCACAGATACGCAGTATTTT. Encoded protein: CASSFFTPAGSSTDTQYF.